This is a list of T cell receptor beta chains from one sample in a study of T cell responses to AZD1222 COVID-19 vaccine. Measured with immunoSEQ multiplex PCR; TCRdb has only the in-frame clones, and not every one. Of about 190,000 clones detected, roughly 92% appear once; the ten largest clones hold 1% to 1.5%. The material sequenced was peripheral blood, taken on day 0 of AZD1222 vaccination. All receptors come from an adult in good health. Each CDR3 is given with its conserved first and last residue. The order of the fields is J gene, V gene, CDR3 protein.

>TRBJ2-3|TRBV3-1/TRBV3-2
CASSQTGPWTGRTDTQYF
>TRBJ2-7|TRBV14
CASSQGQGPYEQYF
>TRBJ2-1|TRBV6-1
CASSATRRAPVSRNEQFF
>TRBJ2-3|TRBV6-5
CASSFSGGTDTQYF
>TRBJ2-6|TRBV7-2
CASSTILAGGAGANVLTF
>TRBJ2-5|TRBV29-1
CSVCPEETQYF
>TRBJ1-4|TRBV19
CASKPNRVNEKLFF
>TRBJ2-4|TRBV7-2
CASSSTSGVGNIQYF
>TRBJ1-2|TRBV2
CASTKARNNYGYTF
>TRBJ1-2|TRBV27
CASRSGTRGAGYTF
>TRBJ2-5|TRBV3-1/TRBV3-2
CASSPLQETQYF
>TRBJ2-7|TRBV3-1/TRBV3-2
CASGTVGAYEQYF
>TRBJ2-2|TRBV30
CAWSSGELFF
>TRBJ1-2|TRBV6-5
CASSYKKGVYGYTF
>TRBJ1-1|TRBV3-1/TRBV3-2
CASSRQGSRTEAFF
>TRBJ1-2|TRBV7-3
CASSLGQNYGYTF
>TRBJ1-1|TRBV5-1
CASSLVQGGTEAFF
>TRBJ1-2|TRBV28
CASMTPGQGGYGYTF
>TRBJ1-4|TRBV30
CAWRATEKLFF
>TRBJ1-2|TRBV28
CASNQGAINNYGYTF
>TRBJ1-5|TRBV30
CAWSPLSRTGILYSNQPQHF
>TRBJ1-3|TRBV3-1/TRBV3-2
CASNFFGGSGNTIYF
>TRBJ1-2|TRBV28
CASRGTAPVYGYTF
>TRBJ1-6|TRBV3-1/TRBV3-2
CASSQGQGGSPLHF
>TRBJ1-2|TRBV2
CASSDQGIGYGYTF
>TRBJ2-3|TRBV4-1
CASSQDGTSGGDTQYF
>TRBJ1-2|TRBV10-2
CASSDVRIRAWGYGYTF
>TRBJ2-3|TRBV4-2
CASSHYYTDTQYF
>TRBJ1-2|TRBV18
CASSLSAQANYGYTF